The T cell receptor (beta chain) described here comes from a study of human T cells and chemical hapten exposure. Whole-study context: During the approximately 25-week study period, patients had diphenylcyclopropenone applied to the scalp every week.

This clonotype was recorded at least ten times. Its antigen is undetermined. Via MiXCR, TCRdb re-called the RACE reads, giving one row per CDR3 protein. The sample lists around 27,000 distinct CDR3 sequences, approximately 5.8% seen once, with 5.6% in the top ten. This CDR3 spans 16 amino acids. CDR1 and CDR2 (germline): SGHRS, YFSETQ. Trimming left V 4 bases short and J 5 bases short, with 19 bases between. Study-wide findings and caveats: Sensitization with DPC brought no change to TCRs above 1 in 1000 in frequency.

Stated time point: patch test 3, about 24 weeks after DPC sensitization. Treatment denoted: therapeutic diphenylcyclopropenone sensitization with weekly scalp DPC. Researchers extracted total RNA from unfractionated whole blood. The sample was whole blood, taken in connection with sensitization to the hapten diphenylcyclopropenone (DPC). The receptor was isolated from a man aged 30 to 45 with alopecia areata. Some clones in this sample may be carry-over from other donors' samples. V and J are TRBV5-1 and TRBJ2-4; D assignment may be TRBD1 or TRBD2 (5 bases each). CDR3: CASSATTGTPENIQYF. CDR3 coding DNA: TGCGCCAGCAGCGCTACTACCGGGACCCCCGAAAACATTCAGTACTTC.